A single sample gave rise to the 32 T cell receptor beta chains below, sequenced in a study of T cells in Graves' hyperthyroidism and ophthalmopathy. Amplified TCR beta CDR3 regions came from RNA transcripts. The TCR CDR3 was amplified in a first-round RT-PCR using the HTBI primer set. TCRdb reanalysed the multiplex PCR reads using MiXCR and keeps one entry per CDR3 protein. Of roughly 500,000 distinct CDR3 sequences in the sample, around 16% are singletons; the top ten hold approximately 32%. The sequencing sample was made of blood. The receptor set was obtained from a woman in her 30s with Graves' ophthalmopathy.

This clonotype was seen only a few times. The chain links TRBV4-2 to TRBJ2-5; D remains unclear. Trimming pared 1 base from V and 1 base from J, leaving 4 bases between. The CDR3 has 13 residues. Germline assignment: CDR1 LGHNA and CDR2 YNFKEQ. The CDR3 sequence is CASSQVGQETQYF. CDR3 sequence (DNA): TGTGCCAGCAGCCAAGTTGGCCAAGAGACCCAGTACTTC.

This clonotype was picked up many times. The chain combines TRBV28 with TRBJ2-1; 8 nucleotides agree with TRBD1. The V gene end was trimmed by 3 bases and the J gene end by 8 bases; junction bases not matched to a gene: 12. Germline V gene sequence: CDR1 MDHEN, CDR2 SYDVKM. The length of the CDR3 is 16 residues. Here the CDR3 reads CASSFWTGQGDHEQFF. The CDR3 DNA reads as TGTGCCAGCAGTTTTTGGACAGGACAGGGAGACCATGAGCAGTTCTTC.

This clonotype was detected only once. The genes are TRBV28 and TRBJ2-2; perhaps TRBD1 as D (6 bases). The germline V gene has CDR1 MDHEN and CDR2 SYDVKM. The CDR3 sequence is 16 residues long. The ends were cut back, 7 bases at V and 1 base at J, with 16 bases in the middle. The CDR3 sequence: CASITSGTQNTGELFF. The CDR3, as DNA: TGTGCCAGCATCACGTCCGGGACACAGAACACCGGGGAGCTGTTTTTT.

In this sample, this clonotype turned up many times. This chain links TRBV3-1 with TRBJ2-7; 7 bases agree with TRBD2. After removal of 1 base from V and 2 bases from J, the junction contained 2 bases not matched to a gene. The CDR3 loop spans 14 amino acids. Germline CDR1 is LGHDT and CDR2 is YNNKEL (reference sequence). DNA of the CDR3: TGTGCCAGCAGCCAAGGCGGGACTACCTACGAGCAGTACTTC. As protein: CASSQGGTTYEQYF.

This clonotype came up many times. In nucleotides, the CDR3 is TGCAGTGCTAACACAGGGGGCTTCAATCAGCCCCAGCATTTT. Its translation: CSANTGGFNQPQHF. J is TRBJ1-5 and V is TRBV20-1, with 9 bases identical to TRBD1. CDR3 size: 14 residues. After removal of 4 bases from V and 3 bases from J, the junction contained 4 bases not matched to a gene. In germline, CDR1 is DFQATT, CDR2 SNEGSKA (reference sequence).

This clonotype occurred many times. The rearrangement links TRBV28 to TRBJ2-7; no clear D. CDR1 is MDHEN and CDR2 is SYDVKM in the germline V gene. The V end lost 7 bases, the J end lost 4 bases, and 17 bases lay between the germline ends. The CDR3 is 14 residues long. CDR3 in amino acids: CASKRRLGAYEQYF. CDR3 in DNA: TGTGCCAGCAAGAGAAGGCTTGGCGCATACGAGCAGTACTTC.

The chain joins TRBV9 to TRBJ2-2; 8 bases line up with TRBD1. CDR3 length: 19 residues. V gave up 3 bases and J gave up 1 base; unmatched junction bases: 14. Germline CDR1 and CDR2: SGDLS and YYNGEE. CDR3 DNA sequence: TGTGCCAGCAGCGAAGAATCTCCAGGGGGCGGTTGGAACACCGGGGAGCTGTTTTTT. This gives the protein CASSEESPGGGWNTGELFF.

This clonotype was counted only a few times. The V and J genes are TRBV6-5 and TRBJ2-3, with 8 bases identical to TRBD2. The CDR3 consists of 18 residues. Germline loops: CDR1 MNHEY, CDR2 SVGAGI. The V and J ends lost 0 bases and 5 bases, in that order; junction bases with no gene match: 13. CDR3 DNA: TGTGCCAGCAGTTACTCGTCCTTCGGGGGGGAAGGGGAAGATACGCAGTATTTT. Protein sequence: CASSYSSFGGEGEDTQYF.

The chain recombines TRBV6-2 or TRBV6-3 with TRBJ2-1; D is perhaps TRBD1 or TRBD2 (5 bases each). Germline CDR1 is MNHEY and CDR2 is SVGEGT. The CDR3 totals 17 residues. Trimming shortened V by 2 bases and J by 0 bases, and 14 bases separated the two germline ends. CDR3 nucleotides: TGTGCCAGCAGTTACCGTGGGGGAGAGATCTCCTACAATGAGCAGTTCTTC. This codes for CASSYRGGEISYNEQFF.

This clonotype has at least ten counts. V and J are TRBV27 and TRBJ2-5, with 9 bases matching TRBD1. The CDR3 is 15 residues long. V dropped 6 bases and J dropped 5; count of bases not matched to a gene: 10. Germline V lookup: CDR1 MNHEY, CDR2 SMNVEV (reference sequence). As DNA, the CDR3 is TGTGCCAGCAGGACTCGACAGGGGGTAGAGGAGACCCAGTACTTC. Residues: CASRTRQGVEETQYF.

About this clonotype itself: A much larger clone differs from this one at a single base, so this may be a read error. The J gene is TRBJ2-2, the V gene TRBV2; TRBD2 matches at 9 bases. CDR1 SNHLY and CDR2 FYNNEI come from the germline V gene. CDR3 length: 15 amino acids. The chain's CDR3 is CAGRLLAGRAGELFF. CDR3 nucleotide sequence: TGTGCCGGCAGATTGCTAGCGGGGCGGGCCGGGGAGCTGTTTTTT.

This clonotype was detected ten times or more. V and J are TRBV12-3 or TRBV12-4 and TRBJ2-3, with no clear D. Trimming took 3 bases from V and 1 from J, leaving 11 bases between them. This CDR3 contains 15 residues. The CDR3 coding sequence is TGTGCCAGCAGTTTCGCGGCACTTGGCACAGATACGCAGTATTTT. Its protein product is CASSFAALGTDTQYF.

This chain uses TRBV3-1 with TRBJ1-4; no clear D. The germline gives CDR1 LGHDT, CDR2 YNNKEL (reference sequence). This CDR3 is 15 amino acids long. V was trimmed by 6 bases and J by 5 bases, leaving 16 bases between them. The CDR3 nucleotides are TGTGCCAGCAGAGAAACGGGCCGAAAGAATGAAAAACTGTTTTTT. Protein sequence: CASRETGRKNEKLFF.

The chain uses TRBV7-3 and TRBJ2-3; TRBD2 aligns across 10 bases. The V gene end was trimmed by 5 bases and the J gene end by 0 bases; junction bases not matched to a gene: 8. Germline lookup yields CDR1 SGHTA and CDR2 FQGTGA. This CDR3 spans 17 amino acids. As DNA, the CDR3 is TGTGCCAGCAGCCCATCGGGACTAGCGTTAAGCACAGATACGCAGTATTTT. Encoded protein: CASSPSGLALSTDTQYF.

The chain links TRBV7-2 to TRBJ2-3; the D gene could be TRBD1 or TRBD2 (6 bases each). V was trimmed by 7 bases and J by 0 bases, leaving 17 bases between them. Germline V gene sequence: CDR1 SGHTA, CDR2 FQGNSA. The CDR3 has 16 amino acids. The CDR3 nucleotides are TGTGCCAGCACTCTAAGGGGGACTTATAGCACAGATACGCAGTATTTT. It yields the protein CASTLRGTYSTDTQYF.

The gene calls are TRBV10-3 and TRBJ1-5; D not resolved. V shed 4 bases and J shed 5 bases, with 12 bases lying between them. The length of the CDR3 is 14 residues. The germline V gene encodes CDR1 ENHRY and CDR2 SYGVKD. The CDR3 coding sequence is TGTGCCATCAGTGTAGCTCCCAGCGATCAGCCCCAGCATTTT. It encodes CAISVAPSDQPQHF.

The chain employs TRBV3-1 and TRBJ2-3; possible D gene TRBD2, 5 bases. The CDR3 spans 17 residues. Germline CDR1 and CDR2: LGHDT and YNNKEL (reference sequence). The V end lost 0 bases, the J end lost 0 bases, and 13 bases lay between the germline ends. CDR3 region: CASSQETGLPSTDTQYF. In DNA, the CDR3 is TGTGCCAGCAGCCAAGAGACCGGACTCCCCAGCACAGATACGCAGTATTTT.

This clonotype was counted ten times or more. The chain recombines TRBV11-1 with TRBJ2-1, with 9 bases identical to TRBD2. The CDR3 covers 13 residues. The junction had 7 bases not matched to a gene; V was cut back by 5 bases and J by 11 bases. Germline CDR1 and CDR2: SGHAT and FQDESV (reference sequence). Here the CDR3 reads CASSPRTSVKQFF. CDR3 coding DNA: TGTGCCAGCAGCCCAAGGACTAGCGTAAAGCAGTTCTTC.

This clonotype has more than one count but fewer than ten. Written as DNA, the CDR3 is TGCGCCAGCAGCCCGGACAGGGAGGCACTCGAGCAGTACTTC. Encoded protein: CASSPDREALEQYF. V and J are TRBV5-1 and TRBJ2-7; 8 bases line up with TRBD1. Germline V gives CDR1 SGHRS, CDR2 YFSETQ. The CDR3 has 14 amino acids. The J segment lost 6 bases and the V segment lost 4 bases, leaving 9 bases of the junction unmatched. Full variable domain (missing parts from reference TRBV5-1 and TRBJ2-7): KAGVTQTPRYLIKTRGQQVTLSCSPISGHRSVSWYQQTPGQGLQFLFEYFSETQRNKGNFPGRFSGRQFSNSRSEMNVSTLELGDSALYLCASSPDREALEQYFGPGTRLTVT.

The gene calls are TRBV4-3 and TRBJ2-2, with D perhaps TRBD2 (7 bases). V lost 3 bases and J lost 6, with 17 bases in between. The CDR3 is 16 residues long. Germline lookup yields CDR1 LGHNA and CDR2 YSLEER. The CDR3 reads CASSHLAASGAGELFF. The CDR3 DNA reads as TGCGCCAGCAGCCACCTAGCGGCCTCAGGGGCCGGGGAGCTGTTTTTT.

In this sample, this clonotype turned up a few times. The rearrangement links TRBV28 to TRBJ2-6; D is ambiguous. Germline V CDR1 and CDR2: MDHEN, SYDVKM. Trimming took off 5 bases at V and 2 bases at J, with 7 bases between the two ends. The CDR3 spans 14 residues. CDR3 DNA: TGTGCCAGCAGTGTAAGCACTGGGGCCAACGTCCTGACTTTC. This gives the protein CASSVSTGANVLTF.

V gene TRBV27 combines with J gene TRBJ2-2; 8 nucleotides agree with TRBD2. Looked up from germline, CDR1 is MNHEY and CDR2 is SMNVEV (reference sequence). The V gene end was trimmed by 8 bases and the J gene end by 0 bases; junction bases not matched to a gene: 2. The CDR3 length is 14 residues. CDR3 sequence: CASGGLANTGELFF. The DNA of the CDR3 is TGTGCCAGCGGGGGACTAGCGAACACCGGGGAGCTGTTTTTT.

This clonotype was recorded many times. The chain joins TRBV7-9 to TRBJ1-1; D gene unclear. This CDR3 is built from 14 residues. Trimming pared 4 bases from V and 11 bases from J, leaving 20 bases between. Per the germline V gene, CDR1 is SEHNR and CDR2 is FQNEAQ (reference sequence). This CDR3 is CASSSQRPSEKAFF. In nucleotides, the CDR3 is TGTGCCAGCAGCTCACAACGGCCCTCGGAAAAGGCTTTCTTT.

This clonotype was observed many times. The CDR3 region has the DNA TGTGCCTGGAACTTTTTACAAAATGAGCAGTTCTTC. Translation gives CAWNFLQNEQFF. The chain couples TRBV30 to TRBJ2-1; D is unclear. The CDR3 consists of 12 residues. Trimming left V 4 bases short and J 7 bases short, with 11 bases between. Germline CDR1 and CDR2: GTSNPN and SVGIG (reference sequence).

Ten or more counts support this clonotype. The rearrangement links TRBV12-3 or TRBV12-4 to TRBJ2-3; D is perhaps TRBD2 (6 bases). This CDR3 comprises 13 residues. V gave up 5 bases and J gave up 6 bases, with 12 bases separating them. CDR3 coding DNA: TGTGCCAGCAGTCCCCCGGGGAGGGATACGCAGTATTTT. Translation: CASSPPGRDTQYF.

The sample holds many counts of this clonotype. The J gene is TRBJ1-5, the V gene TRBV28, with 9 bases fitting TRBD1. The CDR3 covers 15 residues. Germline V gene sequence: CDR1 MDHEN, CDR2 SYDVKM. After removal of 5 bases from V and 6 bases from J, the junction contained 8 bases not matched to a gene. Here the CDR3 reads CASSTDTGGGQPQHF. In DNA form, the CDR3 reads TGTGCCAGCAGTACCGATACAGGGGGCGGTCAGCCCCAGCATTTT.

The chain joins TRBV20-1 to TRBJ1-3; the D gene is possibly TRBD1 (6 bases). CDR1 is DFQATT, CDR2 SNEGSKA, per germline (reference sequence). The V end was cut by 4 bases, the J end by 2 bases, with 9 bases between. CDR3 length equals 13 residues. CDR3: CSATQGPGNTIYF. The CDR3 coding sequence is TGCAGTGCTACACAGGGACCTGGAAACACCATATATTTT.

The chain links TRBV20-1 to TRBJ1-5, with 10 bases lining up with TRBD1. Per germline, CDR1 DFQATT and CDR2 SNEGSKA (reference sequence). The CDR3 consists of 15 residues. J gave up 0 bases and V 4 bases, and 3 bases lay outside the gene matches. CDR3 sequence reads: CSAIRDRGSNQPQHF. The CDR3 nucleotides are TGCAGTGCTATCCGGGACAGGGGTAGCAATCAGCCCCAGCATTTT.

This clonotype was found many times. CDR3 nucleotide sequence: TGCGCCAGCAGCTTAGACAGGGGACCTGAAGCTTTCTTT. This gives the protein CASSLDRGPEAFF. The chain has TRBV5-1 and TRBJ1-1; the match to TRBD1 covers 8 bases. The CDR3 spans 13 residues. Germline assignment: CDR1 SGHRS and CDR2 YFSETQ. With V trimmed by 2 bases and J by 6 bases, 3 bases remained unmatched.

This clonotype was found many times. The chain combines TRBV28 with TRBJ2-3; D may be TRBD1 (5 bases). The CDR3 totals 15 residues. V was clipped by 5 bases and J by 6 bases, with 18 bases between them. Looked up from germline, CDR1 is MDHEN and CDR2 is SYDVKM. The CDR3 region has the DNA TGTGCCAGCAGTCTACAGGAGCCTCTTCTCGATACGCAGTATTTT. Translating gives CASSLQEPLLDTQYF.

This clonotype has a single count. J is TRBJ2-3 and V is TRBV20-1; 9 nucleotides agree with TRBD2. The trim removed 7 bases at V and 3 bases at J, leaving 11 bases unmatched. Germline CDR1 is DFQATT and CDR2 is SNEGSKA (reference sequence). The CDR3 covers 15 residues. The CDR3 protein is CSGNVAGGRTDTQYF. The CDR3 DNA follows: TGCAGTGGTAATGTGGCGGGAGGGCGGACAGATACGCAGTATTTT.

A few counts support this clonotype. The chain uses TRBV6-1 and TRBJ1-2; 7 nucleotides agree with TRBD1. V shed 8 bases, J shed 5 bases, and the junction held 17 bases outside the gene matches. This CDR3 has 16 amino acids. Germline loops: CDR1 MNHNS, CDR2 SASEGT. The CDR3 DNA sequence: TGTGCCAGCGGCATCGACAGGGTCAACTGGGATTATGGCTACACCTTC. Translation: CASGIDRVNWDYGYTF.